This TCR beta chain was recorded in a study of cytomegalovirus exposure and HLA in healthy donors (TCRdb year 2017). With respect to the entire study: An earlier analysis of more than 550 of the donors reported about 280 Gb of sequence data and 117 million unique TCR beta sequences obtained from 150 million to 200 million T cells. Using immunosequencing, the study profiled T cell repertoires from around 680 subjects and related those repertoires to cytomegalovirus serostatus. Every discovery cohort repertoire had been produced on one sequencing platform. Of the 398 genotyped donors, roughly 80% were placed in the genetic ancestry cluster associated with self-reported Caucasian donors. On average, roughly 240,000 unique TCR beta nucleotide sequences were sequenced per donor among about 400 genotyped donors of the cohort, with roughly 18% of those sequences being non-productive. A separate validation cohort of 100 to 150 different subjects was used in addition to the 666-subject first cohort. HLA typing covered class I and class II loci at four-digit resolution. A later genetic analysis used genome-wide SNP genotypes for about 55% of the 666 donors, treating that subset as a discovery cohort. In the later analysis, no new phenotypic data were used to find candidate immune exposures; instead, reliance was placed on TCR beta sequences and their occurrence across donors. To predict cytomegalovirus infection status, the study brought together high-throughput TCR immunosequencing, statistical association of individual TCRs with disease status, and machine learning. Four to six DR-DQ haplotypes were handled as single units for association and clustering because linkage in the cohort was strong. Typing coverage varied by locus: roughly 629-640 donors for A, B, C, DRB1 and DQB1; about 520 for DQA1; around 610 for DPA1; approximately 450 for DPB1. An early release covering around 630 HLA-typed donors comprised about 320 gigabases of sequencing data and some 79 million unique TCR sequences. The study was designed to test whether signatures of past pathogen exposure could be identified by cataloging public T cell receptors. In a later analysis, previously published TCR beta repertoires from 550 to 700 donors were re-analyzed and high-resolution HLA genotyping was added so that TCR occurrence patterns could be studied. An earlier analysis of a few hundred of the donors applied high-throughput TCR beta sequencing to assess whether each TCR beta V gene segment acted as functional or pseudogenic. Alongside the repertoire data, information on donor age, sex, ethnicity and CMV serostatus was compiled. Beyond this particular receptor, the publication reports: Because HLA typing was unavailable for some donors at each locus, only the typed subset was used in association tests. A cluster of highly shared sequence variants was judged likely to represent a technical artifact of the sequencing pipeline. The authors suggested that the approach could potentially be extended to other disease states and immunological phenotypes. At a false discovery rate of 0.05, a later analysis linked some 18,000 TCR beta sequences to specific HLA alleles. Correlated functional status among segregating V segments might reflect linkage disequilibrium, but an unknown experimental factor could not be ruled out. Several of the top co-occurrence clusters appeared to be linked to parvovirus B19, influenza, CMV and Epstein-Barr virus, according to a later analysis. In a later analysis, TCR association rates were found to vary across HLA loci, with the most associated TCRs seen for DRB1 alleles and the fewest for HLA-C alleles. Because the 87-base-pair reads could not distinguish some IMGT-functional V segments, including TRBV6-2 and TRBV6-3, those segments were excluded. Sequencing depth was assumed to be roughly uniform across donors in the presence/absence analyses, though that assumption may not hold. In a later genetic analysis, fewer N-insertions in productive TCRs were reported among donors in an Asian-associated ancestry cluster than the 666-donor mean. The classifier was reported to diagnose cytomegalovirus status with high specificity and sensitivity in both the original cohort and the validation cohort. In vitro tests confirmed that a few of the cytomegalovirus-associated TCR beta chains recognize cytomegalovirus antigens. The cohort was sequenced for TCR beta chains only, and without alpha or paired-chain data the features that could be detected were limited. In a later genetic analysis, a missense DCLRE1C variant was associated with V-gene and J-gene trimming of TCR beta chains, and the association was replicated in an independent cohort. The only immune exposure information available for the cohort was CMV serostatus. Because counts were too low, some 17 rarely observed V segments, including chromosome 9 orphons, were excluded from the earlier analysis of fewer than 650 of the donors. A further reported finding was that TCR beta sequences accurately predicted the HLA-A and HLA-B alleles for most subjects in the first cohort. A later analysis found that HLA-associated TCR beta chains were more clonally expanded and had lower generation probabilities than equally common non-associated chains. Broadly in line with IMGT annotations, most TCR beta V segments showed up in productive rearrangements about 90% or about 30% of the time in an earlier analysis of several hundred of the donors. Strong co-occurrence of HLA alleles, especially DR and DQ, made assigning TCR associations to individual alleles difficult. Most TCR sequences were observed very rarely across donors, whereas some public TCRs were present in many individuals. In a later analysis, most CMV-associated TCR beta chains were found to appear HLA-restricted, with HLA associations seemingly driven largely by CMV exposure. The study gave a list of roughly 150 TCR beta chains associated with cytomegalovirus.

The cohort was made up of under 800 healthy bone marrow donors. Cohort members were all nominally healthy when sampled, although unrecorded immune exposures were likely present. The donor tested CMV seronegative and was one of the 352 seronegative cohort members. A peripheral blood sample was collected from each donor, and TCR beta sequencing was performed on peripheral blood mononuclear cells. Genomic DNA was extracted from the blood cell samples with the Qiagen DNeasy Blood Extraction Kit. The library was made by the immunoSEQ multiplex PCR assay. For the multiplex PCR, a mixture combining 60 forward primers for TCR Vbeta segments and 13 reverse primers for TCR Jbeta segments was used. Amplification of the CDR3 region of rearranged TCR beta genes was performed with a multiplex PCR assay on genomic DNA. The Illumina HiSeq System was used to sequence the amplified TCR beta libraries as 87-base-pair reads. As for the original processing: Across the 600 to 700 repertoires, a later analysis counted tens of millions of unique TCR beta chains, approximately 12 million of which were shared by at least two donors. Raw reads were error-corrected and collapsed into unique sequences with a nearest-neighbor algorithm that merged closely related sequences to remove PCR and sequencing errors. To assign V, D and J gene segments, CDR3 sequences were aligned to IMGT reference sequences. For a sequence to be retained, a match of at least six nucleotides was required to both a V gene segment and a J gene segment. A rearrangement counted as productive if the CDR3 had no stop codons and remained in frame with V and J, and every other rearrangement counted as non-productive. Following IMGT convention, CDR3 was defined as the stretch from the second conserved V-encoded cysteine up to the conserved J-encoded phenylalanine. Sequences without an unambiguous match to a single V gene segment were excluded from the earlier analysis of over 500 of the donors. In an earlier analysis of almost 600 of the donors, a V segment was called functional when productive rearrangements were above 56.7%, and segregating when the standard deviation between donors exceeded 5%. A statistical classification framework was built to diagnose cytomegalovirus status from the catalog of TCR beta chain sequences. In a later analysis, TCR nucleotide sequences were compared against IMGT/GENE-DB human TR gene sequences so that V and J genes could be assigned. The TCRdist pipeline was used in a later analysis to assign CDR3 sequences and most-parsimonious VDJ recombination scenarios. In a later analysis, each TCR beta chain was defined by its CDR3 amino acid sequence together with its V-gene family, and reads lacking a unique V-gene family were excluded. A later analysis removed nearly 600 highly shared, low-generation-probability nucleotide sequences to deal with suspected cross-contamination and a sequencing artifact. In a later analysis, a clonal expansion index for each public chain was calculated from normalized within-repertoire ranks of inferred template counts. In a later analysis, generation probabilities were computed using a VDJ recombination model fitted to out-of-frame rearrangements, and the results were checked against IGoR. A later analysis scored TCR-TCR, TCR-HLA and TCR-CMV co-occurrence with hypergeometric tests, applying a repertoire-size bias correction to TCR pairs. In a later analysis, false discovery rates were estimated by permuting HLA or CMV assignments 20 times. In a later analysis, co-occurring TCRs were grouped using DBSCAN, and TCRdist sequence similarity was added for clustering within HLA-allele-positive subsets. Repertoires with fewer than 30,000 or more than 120,000 public chains were left out of co-occurrence clustering, as were four to six repertoires with anomalous nucleotide sharing. This is the immuneACCESS table as TCRdb keeps it, with only in-frame sequences that have V and J called. A part of the clones is gone; compared with another copy, unresolved V genes explain less than half, and the rest is unexplained. The V and J calls and the clone size are those of that table, but D and trimming were determined from the DNA. This sample comprises about 90,000 clones, 65% to 85% of them detected only once. The ten largest account for 2.7% of the sample.

Relative to germline, V is 4 bases shorter and J is 1 base shorter, with 7 bases between their ends. The CDR3 has 13 amino acids, counting the end cysteine and phenylalanine. Of the read, only the CDR3 DNA is kept; its 39 bases are in frame from base 1. The germline V gene specifies ENHRY as CDR1 and SYGVKD as CDR2. Worth noting for this clone: Its antigen is not yet known. No base quality information exists; no much larger clone differs at one position.

This sequence uses TRBV10-3 and TRBJ2-5, with the D gene call left open. Sequenced material: PBMCs. The clonotype was recovered from a man younger than 45 in good health and CMV-seronegative. The nucleotides are TGTGCCATCAGTGCAGGATTCCAAGAGACCCAGTACTTC. This sequence encodes CAISAGFQETQYF.